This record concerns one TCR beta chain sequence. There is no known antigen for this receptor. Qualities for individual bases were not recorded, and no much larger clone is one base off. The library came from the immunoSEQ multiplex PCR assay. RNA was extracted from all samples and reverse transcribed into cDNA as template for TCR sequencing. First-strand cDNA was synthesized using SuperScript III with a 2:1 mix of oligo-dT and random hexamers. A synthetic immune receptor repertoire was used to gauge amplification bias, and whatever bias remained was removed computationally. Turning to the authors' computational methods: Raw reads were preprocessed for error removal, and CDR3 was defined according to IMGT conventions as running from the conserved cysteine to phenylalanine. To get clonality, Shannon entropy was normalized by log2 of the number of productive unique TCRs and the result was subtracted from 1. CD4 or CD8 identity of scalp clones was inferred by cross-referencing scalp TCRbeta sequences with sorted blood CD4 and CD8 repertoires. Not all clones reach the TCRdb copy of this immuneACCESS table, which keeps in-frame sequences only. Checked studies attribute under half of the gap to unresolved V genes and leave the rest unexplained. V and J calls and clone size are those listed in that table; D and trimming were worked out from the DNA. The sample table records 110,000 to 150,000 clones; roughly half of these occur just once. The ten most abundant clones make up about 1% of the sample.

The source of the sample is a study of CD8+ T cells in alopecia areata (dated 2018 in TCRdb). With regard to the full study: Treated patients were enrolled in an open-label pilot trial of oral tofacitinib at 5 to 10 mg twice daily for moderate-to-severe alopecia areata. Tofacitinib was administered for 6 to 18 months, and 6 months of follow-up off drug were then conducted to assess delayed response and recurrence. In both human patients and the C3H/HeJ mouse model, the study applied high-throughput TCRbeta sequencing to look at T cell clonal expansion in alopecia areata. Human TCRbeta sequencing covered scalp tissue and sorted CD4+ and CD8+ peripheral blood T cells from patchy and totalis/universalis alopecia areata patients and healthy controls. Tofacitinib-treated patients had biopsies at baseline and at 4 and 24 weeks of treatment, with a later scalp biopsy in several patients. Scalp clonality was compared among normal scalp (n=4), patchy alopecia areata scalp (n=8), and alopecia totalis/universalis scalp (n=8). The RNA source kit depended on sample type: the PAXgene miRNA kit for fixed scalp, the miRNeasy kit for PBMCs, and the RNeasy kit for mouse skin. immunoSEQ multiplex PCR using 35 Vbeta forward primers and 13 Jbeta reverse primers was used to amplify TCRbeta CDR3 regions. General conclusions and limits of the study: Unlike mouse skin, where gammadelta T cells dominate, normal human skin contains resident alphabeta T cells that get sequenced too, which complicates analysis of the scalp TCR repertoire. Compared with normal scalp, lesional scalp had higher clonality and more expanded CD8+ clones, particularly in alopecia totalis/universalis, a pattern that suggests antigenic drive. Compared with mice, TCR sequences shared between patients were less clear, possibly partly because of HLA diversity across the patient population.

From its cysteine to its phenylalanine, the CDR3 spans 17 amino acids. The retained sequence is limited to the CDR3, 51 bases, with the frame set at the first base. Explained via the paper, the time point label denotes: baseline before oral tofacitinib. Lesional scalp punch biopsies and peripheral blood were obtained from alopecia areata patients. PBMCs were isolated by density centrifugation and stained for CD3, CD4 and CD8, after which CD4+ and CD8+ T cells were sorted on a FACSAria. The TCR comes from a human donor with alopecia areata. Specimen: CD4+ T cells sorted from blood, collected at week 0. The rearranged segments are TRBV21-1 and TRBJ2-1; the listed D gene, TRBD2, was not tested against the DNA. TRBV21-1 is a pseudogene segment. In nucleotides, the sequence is TGTGCCAGCAGCGGTCCCCTAACTAGCGGGAGGCGCAATGAGCAGTTCTTC. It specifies CASSGPLTSGRRNEQFF.